The TCR beta chain described here comes from a study of cytotoxic CD8 clonotypes in ibrutinib-treated CLL. Study-level findings and limits: Timing of sampling differed between sustained-remission and progressing patients. Baseline clonality exceeded age-matched healthy donors and tracked circulating CD8+ T-cell counts. Rising at ibrutinib response, clonality subsequently fell back toward baseline at progression. Shared public clonotypes were rare, and on treatment they either got smaller or stayed the same.

Measured with immunoSEQ multiplex PCR; TCRdb has only the in-frame clones, and not every one. The sample includes 43,000 or so clones, 65% of them seen just once. Turning to this clone: Antigen specificity is unknown.

This clonotype originated in a human donor with chronic lymphocytic leukemia. The specimen comprised PBMCs, sampled after 24 months of ibrutinib treatment.

In nucleotides, the CDR3 is TGTGCCTACTCCCGGGACAGGGATGGTTCTGGGGCCAACGTCCTGACTTTC. It yields the protein CAYSRDRDGSGANVLTF. J is TRBJ2-6 and V is TRBV30; the match to TRBD1 covers 9 bases. Trimming took 7 bases from V and 1 from J; bases not matched to a gene: 11. Germline V gene data show CDR1 as GTSNPN and CDR2 as SVGIG (reference sequence). This CDR3 has 17 amino acids.